A single sample gave rise to the 19 T cell receptor beta chains below, sequenced in a study. From the 5' RACE reads, TCRdb called clonotypes with MiXCR, one entry per CDR3 protein. The data contain 4,500 to 5,500 distinct CDR3 sequences, over 30% of them singletons. The sequencing input was memory CD4+ T cells sorted from blood. Subset specified: memory CD4+ T cells, CD4+CD45RO+CD25-. The receptors derive from a female donor with breast cancer.

The chain has TRBV7-8 and TRBJ1-2; D gene uncertain. The CDR3 consists of 16 residues. Trimming took 4 bases from V and 4 from J, leaving 19 bases between them. Germline-derived CDR1 and CDR2 are SGHVS and FQNEAQ. The CDR3 loop reads CASSSRFEGPSYGYTF. DNA of the CDR3: TGTGCCAGCAGCTCACGATTCGAAGGGCCCAGCTATGGCTACACCTTC.

In this sample, this clonotype is medium-sized (0.01 to 0.1%). The J gene is TRBJ2-1, the V gene TRBV5-1; 14 nucleotides align to TRBD2. Trimming took 4 bases from V and 7 from J; bases not matched to a gene: 7. Germline values: CDR1 SGHRS, CDR2 YFSETQ. The CDR3 extends over 16 amino acids. The CDR3 DNA sequence: TGCGCCAGCAGCAAGGGGACTAGCGGGAGAAGGAATGAGCAGTTCTTC. It specifies CASSKGTSGRRNEQFF.

In this sample, this clonotype turned up a few times. One base away lies a much larger clone, so this may be a sequencing read error. The chain is built from TRBV6-5 and TRBJ2-2; TRBD2 agrees at 13 bases. Per germline, CDR1 MNHEY and CDR2 SVGAGI. The CDR3 runs to 17 residues. CDR3 coding DNA: TGTGCCAGCAGTAGAGATGGACTAGCGGGAGTAGGCGGGGAGCTGGTTTTT. Protein product: CASSRDGLAGVGGELVF.

The rearrangement links TRBV20-1 to TRBJ2-1, with 9 positions matching TRBD2. Germline values: CDR1 DFQATT, CDR2 SNEGSKA (reference sequence). The junction had 7 bases not matched to a gene; V was cut back by 2 bases and J by 8 bases. The CDR3 loop spans 14 amino acids. In DNA, the CDR3 is TGCAGTGCTAGATTGCGGGGGGGCTTGTATGAGCAGTTCTTC. Translation: CSARLRGGLYEQFF.

This clonotype showed up just once. The conserved phenylalanine or tryptophan is not found at the CDR3 terminus, so this likely reflects a read error. The chain recombines TRBV6-4 with TRBJ2-3; maybe TRBD2 (5 bases). V gave up 7 bases and J gave up 2 bases, with 13 bases separating them. This CDR3 is 14 amino acids long. Germline V CDR1 and CDR2: MRHNA, SNTAGT. CDR3 residues: CASTLLATTDTQYL. CDR3 nucleotides: TGTGCCAGCACTCTCCTAGCTACCACAGATACGCAGTATCTT.

Remarks on this clonotype: The final CDR3 position lacks the conserved phenylalanine or tryptophan, pointing to a likely read error. The CDR3 here is CASSFRTSGRVPDTQYL. DNA for the CDR3: TGCGCCAGCAGCTTCAGGACTAGCGGGAGAGTGCCGGATACGCAGTATCTT. V is TRBV5-1 and J is TRBJ2-3; 13 bases fit TRBD2. The CDR3 covers 17 residues. After removal of 2 bases from V and 6 bases from J, the junction contained 9 bases not matched to a gene. Germline CDR1 SGHRS, CDR2 YFSETQ.

This sequence joins TRBV7-9 and TRBJ2-7; 8 nucleotides agree with TRBD1. The V gene's germline CDR1 is SEHNR and CDR2 FQNEAQ (reference sequence). The junction had 2 bases not matched to a gene; V was cut back by 4 bases and J by 0 bases. There are 14 residues in the CDR3. The CDR3 DNA follows: TGTGCCAGCAGCTGGGACAGGAGCTCCTACGAGCAGTACTTC. This encodes CASSWDRSSYEQYF.

This clonotype showed up just once. This chain joins TRBV24-1 and TRBJ1-5; possibly TRBD1 for D (5 bases). Germline lookup yields CDR1 KGHDR and CDR2 SFDVKD. V was trimmed by 8 bases and J by 6 bases, leaving 13 bases between them. The CDR3 runs to 13 residues. The CDR3 sequence is CATTPGGGQPQHF. DNA for the CDR3: TGTGCCACCACCCCAGGCGGGGGTCAGCCCCAGCATTTT.

Within the sample, this clonotype is medium-sized. The rearrangement links TRBV6-1 to TRBJ2-5; possibly TRBD2 for D (7 bases). The CDR3 covers 15 residues. Looked up from germline, CDR1 is MNHNS and CDR2 is SASEGT. V lost 5 bases and J lost 5, with 18 bases in between. The CDR3 DNA follows: TGTGCCAGCAGTCTACAAGGGGGGGGGGGTGAGACCCAGTACTTC. This gives the protein CASSLQGGGGETQYF.

This clonotype was detected many times. The genes are TRBV10-2 and TRBJ2-7; D gene unclear. Trimming took off 2 bases at V and 0 bases at J, with 2 bases between the two ends. CDR1 and CDR2 from the germline V gene are WSHSY and SAAADI. CDR3 length equals 12 residues. As DNA, the CDR3 is TGCGCCAGCAGTGAGGCCTCCTACGAGCAGTACTTC. Residues: CASSEASYEQYF.

The gene calls are TRBV29-1 and TRBJ1-1, with D uncertain. The V and J ends lost 4 bases and 0 bases respectively, with 9 bases between them. Germline-derived CDR1 and CDR2 are SQVTM and ANQGSEA. This CDR3 spans 13 amino acids. As DNA, the CDR3 is TGCAGCGTTGTGGTCAGGCTGAACACTGAAGCTTTCTTT. It yields the protein CSVVVRLNTEAFF. The variable domain in full, completed from reference TRBV29-1 and TRBJ1-1, reads SAVISQKPSRDICQRGTSLTIQCQVDSQVTMMFWYRQQPGQSLTLIATANQGSEATYESGFVIDKFPISRPNLTFSTLTVSNMSPEDSSIYLCSVVVRLNTEAFFGQGTRLTVV.

This clonotype was recorded many times. CDR3 bases: TGCGCCAGCAGCCACCTTAGCGGGAGGTCAGTCCCAGATACGCAGTATTTT. Protein product: CASSHLSGRSVPDTQYF. The chain uses TRBV4-1 and TRBJ2-3; 10 bases fit TRBD2. After removal of 3 bases from V and 4 bases from J, the junction contained 10 bases not matched to a gene. Germline values: CDR1 MGHRA, CDR2 YSYEKL. The CDR3 covers 17 residues.

By sample share, this clonotype is medium-sized. V gene TRBV7-2 combines with J gene TRBJ2-7, with 11 bases matching TRBD2. The ends lost 5 bases at V and 4 bases at J; junction bases unmatched: 4. From germline, CDR1 is SGHTA and CDR2 FQGNSA. CDR3 size: 14 residues. DNA for the CDR3: TGTGCCAGCAGCCAAACTAGCGGGAGTTACGAGCAGTACTTC. Protein product: CASSQTSGSYEQYF.

With respect to this clonotype: This clone may be a read error of a much larger clone one base away. The rearrangement uses TRBV7-2 and TRBJ2-5, with 10 bases identical to TRBD2. Looked up from germline, CDR1 is SGHTA and CDR2 is FQGNSA. V shed 4 bases, J shed 5 bases, and the junction held 7 bases outside the gene matches. CDR3 size: 15 residues. The CDR3 nucleotides are TGTGCCAGCAGCTCGGGAGGTAGCGGGAGGGAGACCCAGTACTTC. Translated: CASSSGGSGRETQYF.

By share, this clonotype counts as medium-sized. The chain joins TRBV4-1 to TRBJ1-1; TRBD1 might be the D (5 bases). V lost 0 bases, J lost 6 bases, and 11 bases lay in between. This CDR3 contains 14 residues. CDR1 is MGHRA, CDR2 YSYEKL, per germline. CDR3 sequence (DNA): TGCGCCAGCAGCCAAGACAGGGAAGCCCCTGAAGCTTTCTTT. It specifies CASSQDREAPEAFF.

The chain couples TRBV11-2 to TRBJ2-6; TRBD2 might be the D (6 bases). CDR3 size: 15 residues. Deletions cut 4 bases from V and 1 base from J, with 8 bases between. Germline loops: CDR1 SGHAT, CDR2 FQNNGV. The CDR3 region is CASSSGLSGANVLTF. The CDR3 DNA reads as TGTGCCAGCAGCTCCGGACTATCTGGGGCCAACGTCCTGACTTTC.

In DNA form, the CDR3 reads TGCGCCAGCAGCTTTCGCGACAGGGGGGGAGAGCAGTACTTC. Encoded protein: CASSFRDRGGEQYF. The chain joins TRBV5-1 to TRBJ2-7; TRBD1 aligns across 9 bases. V shed 2 bases and J 7 bases; nucleotides not matched to a gene: 7. Germline CDR1 SGHRS, CDR2 YFSETQ. The CDR3 sequence is 14 residues long.

The V gene is TRBV5-1, the J gene TRBJ2-1; 11 bases line up with TRBD2. This CDR3 comprises 15 residues. Per germline, CDR1 SGHRS and CDR2 YFSETQ. With 4 bases clipped from V and 7 bases from J, the junction kept 7 bases outside the gene matches. The CDR3 spells CASSPTSGKENEQFF. The CDR3 coding sequence is TGCGCCAGCAGCCCGACTAGCGGGAAGGAGAATGAGCAGTTCTTC. The variable domain in full, completed from reference TRBV5-1 and TRBJ2-1, reads KAGVTQTPRYLIKTRGQQVTLSCSPISGHRSVSWYQQTPGQGLQFLFEYFSETQRNKGNFPGRFSGRQFSNSRSEMNVSTLELGDSALYLCASSPTSGKENEQFFGPGTRLTVL.

Judged by abundance, this clonotype is medium-sized. The rearrangement uses TRBV6-9 and TRBJ1-4; maybe TRBD1 (5 bases). The CDR3 runs to 14 residues. Germline loops: CDR1 MNHGY, CDR2 SVAAGI. V was shortened by 4 bases and J by 7 bases, with 13 bases between the two germline ends. This CDR3 reads CASSFGMGGEKLFF. Written as DNA, the CDR3 is TGTGCCAGCAGTTTCGGGATGGGGGGTGAAAAACTGTTTTTT.